Listed below are T cell receptor beta chains from one sample, sequenced in a study of blood T cells in healthy people across ages. TCRdb reprocessed the 5' RACE reads via MiXCR and lists one record per CDR3 protein. The table includes some 850,000 distinct CDR3 sequences, more than 25% detected once. This same sample was also part of a study on T cells of mothers and their children.

Sequenced sample: blood. The receptors derive from a boy aged 5-17 years in good health. The CDR3 runs from the conserved cysteine through the conserved F or W. The D gene is left open where the match is weak. Clone size is shown for a subset of rows, as once, few, many or a class of expanded clone.

d_call	j_call	v_call	clone_size	cdr3_nt	cdr3_aa
.	TRBJ1-1	TRBV7-2	.	TGTGCCAGCAGCCCCCCCCTATCGAACACTGAAGCTTTCTTT	CASSPPLSNTEAFF
.	TRBJ2-6	TRBV5-1	.	TGCGCCAGCAGCACAGGGTCCAACAGGAGGGCCAACGTCCTGACTTTC	CASSTGSNRRANVLTF
.	TRBJ2-7	TRBV10-3	.	TGTGCCATGCGCCGGGACCTCTACGAGCAGTACTTC	CAMRRDLYEQYF
.	TRBJ1-5	TRBV5-1	.	TGCGCCAGCAGCTTGGATACGGGTGATCAGCCCCAGCATTTT	CASSLDTGDQPQHF
TRBD1	TRBJ2-3	TRBV7-2	.	TGTGCCAGCATCCCAGGGGGAAGGCGCACAGATACGCAGTATTTT	CASIPGGRRTDTQYF
TRBD2	TRBJ2-3	TRBV3-1	.	TGTGCCAGCAGCAAGTGGGGGGGACGCCCCACAGGTACGCAGTATTTT	CASSKWGGRPTGTQYF
.	TRBJ2-5	TRBV28	many	TGTGCCAGCAGTTCTGACAGCCTATGGAGAGAGACCCAGTACTTC	CASSSDSLWRETQYF
.	TRBJ2-1	TRBV29-1	.	TGCAGCGTTGAAGACTGGACGGGCGATGAGCAGTTCTTC	CSVEDWTGDEQFF
.	TRBJ1-2	TRBV7-2	few	TGTGCCAGCAACACTGTGGGGGGAGGGTATGGCTACACCTTC	CASNTVGGGYGYTF
TRBD2	TRBJ2-4	TRBV28	few	TGTGCCAGCAGCGGGACTAGCGATCCCAAAAACATTCAGTACTTC	CASSGTSDPKNIQYF
TRBD2	TRBJ2-7	TRBV20-1	many	TGCAGTGCTAGAGATTTTTCAGTGGGGGGGTCGACCTACGAGCAGTACTTC	CSARDFSVGGSTYEQYF
.	TRBJ1-1	TRBV3-1	.	TGTGCCAGCAGCCAGGGACCCGGGCTGAACACTGAAGCTTTCTTT	CASSQGPGLNTEAFF
.	TRBJ1-4	TRBV5-5	few	TGTGCCAGCAGCTTGGTATTAGGGGTGAGGACTAATGAAAAACTGTTTTTT	CASSLVLGVRTNEKLFF
.	TRBJ1-1	TRBV12-3/TRBV12-4	few	TGTGCCAGCAGTTTACGCAGTCCGAACACTGAAGCTTTCTTT	CASSLRSPNTEAFF
.	TRBJ2-1	TRBV6-1	few	TGTGCCAGCTCCCCTCCCGGGACTTCCTACAATGAGCAGTTCTTC	CASSPPGTSYNEQFF
TRBD1	TRBJ2-7	TRBV11-2	.	TGTGCCAGCAGACGAACCGGGACAGGGGTCTCCTACGAGCAGTACTTC	CASRRTGTGVSYEQYF
.	TRBJ2-5	TRBV11-2	few	TGTGCCAGCAGCCTGATGGCCAGGAGGCAGTACTTC	CASSLMARRQYF
.	TRBJ1-2	TRBV4-1	.	TGCGCCAGCAGACAAACAGGGAACTATGGCTACACCTTC	CASRQTGNYGYTF
TRBD2	TRBJ2-5	TRBV7-2	.	TGTGCCAGCAGCCTAACTAGCGGGGCAAAGGAGACCCAGTACTTC	CASSLTSGAKETQYF
.	TRBJ1-2	TRBV12-3/TRBV12-4	.	TGTGCCAGCAGTGCCTCTCCCGGGAACTATGGCTACACCTTC	CASSASPGNYGYTF
.	TRBJ2-3	TRBV27	.	TGTGCAAGCAGTTTGCCTTCAACAGGGCGTAGCACAGATACGCGGTATTTT	CASSLPSTGRSTDTRYF
TRBD1	TRBJ2-7	TRBV10-3	few	TGTGCCATCAGTGAAGGGACAGAGCCCTCCTACGAGCAGTACTTC	CAISEGTEPSYEQYF
.	TRBJ2-2	TRBV7-9	.	TGTGCCAGCAGCTCAAGAGAAGCCGGGGAGCTGTTTTTT	CASSSREAGELFF
TRBD1	TRBJ2-7	TRBV10-3	few	TGTGCCACCGCCCCACTGGACAGGGGCCGCTCCTACGAGCAGTACTTC	CATAPLDRGRSYEQYF
TRBD1	TRBJ1-6	TRBV30	.	TGTGCCTGGACCGAGACAGGGAACCTCCACTTT	CAWTETGNLHF
.	TRBJ2-5	TRBV29-1	.	TGCAGCGTTCGGACTCAAGAGACCCAGTACTTC	CSVRTQETQYF
.	TRBJ2-7	TRBV4-1	.	TGCGCCAGCAGCCCGGACAACACCTACGAGCAGTACTTC	CASSPDNTYEQYF
TRBD2	TRBJ2-1	TRBV5-1	few	TGCGCCAGCAGCTTGAGGCGGGGGAACGGGGAGCAGTTCTTC	CASSLRRGNGEQFF
.	TRBJ2-5	TRBV20-1	many	TGCAGTGCTTCTTGGGACCTCCAAGAGACCCAGTACTTC	CSASWDLQETQYF
.	TRBJ2-1	TRBV3-1	.	TGTGCCAGCAGCCAAGATTCGGGGTCCAATGAGCAGTTCTTC	CASSQDSGSNEQFF
.	TRBJ2-7	TRBV28	.	TGTGCCAGCAGTTTTAAGTACGGGGCAAGCTCCTACGAGCAGTACTTC	CASSFKYGASSYEQYF
TRBD1	TRBJ1-2	TRBV6-2/TRBV6-3	.	TGTGCCAGCAGTTACTCGACGGCCAGGGGGCAGGATGGCTACACCTTC	CASSYSTARGQDGYTF
TRBD2	TRBJ2-5	TRBV9	few	TGTGCCAGCAGCGCCGGGACTAGCTGGGAGACCCAGTACTTC	CASSAGTSWETQYF
TRBD1	TRBJ2-5	TRBV28	many	TGTGCCAGCAGTCCCGACGGCAGGGGGCTGCGAGAGACCCAGTACTTC	CASSPDGRGLRETQYF
.	TRBJ2-1	TRBV7-3	few	TGTGCCAGCAGCTTAAACGGACCTGGTGCAAATGAGCAGTTCTTC	CASSLNGPGANEQFF
TRBD1	TRBJ1-2	TRBV12-3/TRBV12-4	.	TGTGCCAGCAGTACAGCCCGCGGGACAGCTAAAAACTATGGCTACACCTTC	CASSTARGTAKNYGYTF
.	TRBJ1-2	TRBV2	.	TGTGCCAGCAGTTCCCTCGGGGGGAATGGCTACACCTTC	CASSSLGGNGYTF
TRBD1	TRBJ1-4	TRBV12-3/TRBV12-4	.	TGTGCCAGCAGTTTCCCGGGACAGACTAATGAAAAACTGTTTTTT	CASSFPGQTNEKLFF
.	TRBJ2-4	TRBV5-5	few	TGTGCCAGCAGCCTCGGGGACCCCAAGAACATTCAGTACTTC	CASSLGDPKNIQYF
.	TRBJ2-1	TRBV5-1	.	TGCGCCAGCAGCACGGGTAACGGGCATTCTCGGGGTGAGCAGTTCTTC	CASSTGNGHSRGEQFF
.	TRBJ2-1	TRBV6-5	few	TGTGCCAGCAGTAAGACCCGGACAAGGATCAACAATGAGCAGTTCTTC	CASSKTRTRINNEQFF
.	TRBJ2-5	TRBV11-2	few	TGTGCCAGCAGCTTAGAACTATCCCCCGAAGAGACCCAGTACTTC	CASSLELSPEETQYF